Listed below are T cell receptor beta chains from one sample, sequenced in a study of technical replicates of blood from a few donors. Generated by immunoSEQ multiplex PCR, the TCRdb table keeps only in-frame clones and is missing some. The data contain fewer than 75,000 clones, around 87% of them seen just once; the ten biggest clones take up about 4.6%. The source material was PBMCs. The source is a human donor in good health. Some clones in this sample may be carry-over from other donors' samples. Both conserved end residues are part of each CDR3. A D gene is named only where the DNA matches it firmly. Size is omitted from some rows. Given values are once, few, many or a class for expanded clones.

J gene | clone size | V gene | D gene | CDR3 length | CDR3 DNA | CDR3 protein
TRBJ2-7 | - | TRBV9 | - | 15 | TGTGCCAGCAGCTTCCTTCCGGACAGGGACTATGAGCAGTACTTC | CASSFLPDRDYEQYF
TRBJ1-3 | - | TRBV18 | - | 17 | TGTGCCAGCTCAGCGGTTGGAAGGGGTCACTCTGGAAACACCATATATTTT | CASSAVGRGHSGNTIYF
TRBJ1-1 | medium-sized | TRBV5-1 | - | 14 | TGCGCCAGCAGCTTGGCGGGGGGGTACACTGAAGCTTTCTTT | CASSLAGGYTEAFF
TRBJ2-3 | - | TRBV6-5 | - | 15 | TGTGCCAGCAAGCCGGGGTCGGTCGGCACAGATACGCAGTATTTT | CASKPGSVGTDTQYF
TRBJ2-2 | - | TRBV18 | - | 15 | TGTGCCAGCTCACCGGCCGGCGGGAACACCGGGGAGCTGTTTTTT | CASSPAGGNTGELFF
TRBJ1-2 | once | TRBV7-2 | - | 14 | TGTGCCAGCAGCCCGAGACAGGCCAACTATGGCTACACCTTC | CASSPRQANYGYTF
TRBJ2-3 | - | TRBV7-9 | TRBD2 | 15 | TGTGCCAGCAGCTTAGCGGGGGGGTTCACAGATACGCAGTATTTT | CASSLAGGFTDTQYF
TRBJ2-1 | - | TRBV7-2 | TRBD2 | 18 | TGTGCCAGCAGCTTAGTCCCGCTAGCGGGCAGCTCCTACAATGAGCAGTTCTTC | CASSLVPLAGSSYNEQFF
TRBJ2-7 | - | TRBV28 | TRBD2 | 16 | TGTGCCAGCAGTATACCCCGGGAGGGGGGGTGGTACGAGCAGTACTTC | CASSIPREGGWYEQYF
TRBJ2-1 | - | TRBV18 | - | 14 | TGTGCCAGCTCATCTCTTATCAGGGAGGATGAGCAGTTCTTC | CASSSLIREDEQFF
TRBJ1-1 | once | TRBV6-6 | TRBD1 | 15 | TGTGCCAGCAGTTACAGACAGGGGGTGGGCACTGAAGCTTTCTTT | CASSYRQGVGTEAFF
TRBJ1-1 | - | TRBV29-1 | - | 12 | TGCAGCGTTGGCAGACAGAACACTGAAGCTTTCTTT | CSVGRQNTEAFF
TRBJ2-7 | - | TRBV15 | - | 15 | TGTGCCACCAGCAGAGATCAGTGGCTAGCGTACGAGCAGTACTTC | CATSRDQWLAYEQYF
TRBJ2-3 | once | TRBV15 | - | 14 | TGTGCCACCAGCAGAGACAGACTCACAGATACGCAGTATTTT | CATSRDRLTDTQYF
TRBJ2-3 | - | TRBV19 | TRBD2 | 15 | TGTGCCAGTAGGACGACTAGCACAATCACAGATACGCAGTATTTT | CASRTTSTITDTQYF
TRBJ2-1 | - | TRBV18 | TRBD2 | 18 | TGTGCCAGCTCACTTAATGTCGTGGGACTAGCGGGGGACAATGAGCAGTTCTTC | CASSLNVVGLAGDNEQFF
TRBJ1-5 | once | TRBV15 | TRBD1 | 14 | TGTGCCACCAGCGACCGGGACAGAGATCAGCCCCAGCATTTT | CATSDRDRDQPQHF
TRBJ1-5 | - | TRBV7-9 | - | 15 | TGTGCCAGCAGCTTAGAGGACAGTAGCAATCAGCCCCAGCATTTT | CASSLEDSSNQPQHF
TRBJ2-1 | - | TRBV7-9 | - | 13 | TGTGCCAGCAGCGGGCCGGCCTACAATGAGCAGTTCTTC | CASSGPAYNEQFF
TRBJ2-4 | - | TRBV28 | - | 15 | TGTGCCAGCAGTAGTGGACAACGCGCCAAAAACATTCAGTACTTC | CASSSGQRAKNIQYF
TRBJ2-3 | - | TRBV13 | TRBD2 | 18 | TGTGCCAGCAGCTTAGGGGGAGCGGGAGGGATGGTGGCAGATACGCAGTATTTT | CASSLGGAGGMVADTQYF
TRBJ2-3 | - | TRBV10-3 | TRBD1 | 14 | TGTGCCATCAGGAGGGACAGGGGAACAGATACGCAGTATTTT | CAIRRDRGTDTQYF
TRBJ1-1 | - | TRBV5-4 | - | 15 | TGTGCCAGCAGCTTGGAGCCGGGAAGGAACACTGAAGCTTTCTTT | CASSLEPGRNTEAFF
TRBJ1-5 | once | TRBV2 | TRBD1 | 16 | TGTGCCAGCAGGGGGACAGGGGGATATTACGGGCAGCCCCAGCATTTT | CASRGTGGYYGQPQHF
TRBJ2-3 | - | TRBV6-1 | - | 12 | TGTGCCAGCAGACAGGTCACAGATACGCAGTATTTT | CASRQVTDTQYF
TRBJ1-2 | - | TRBV28 | - | 12 | TGTGCCAGCAGATCTGGACAGTTTGGCTACACCTTC | CASRSGQFGYTF
TRBJ1-2 | - | TRBV25-1 | - | 12 | TGTGCCAGCAGTGACCAGGGGTATGGCTACACCTTC | CASSDQGYGYTF
TRBJ2-5 | once | TRBV9 | - | 16 | TGTGCCAGCAGCGTAGCTGGGGGGGCGATAATAGAGACCCAGTACTTC | CASSVAGGAIIETQYF
TRBJ2-1 | - | TRBV5-4 | TRBD2 | 18 | TGTGCCAGCAGCTTGACCAAGACTAGCGGGGGGGCTTACAATGAGCAGTTCTTC | CASSLTKTSGGAYNEQFF
TRBJ2-7 | - | TRBV7-9 | TRBD2 | 15 | TGTGCCAGCAGCTCTGGGACTAGCGGGACAGACGAGCAGTACTTC | CASSSGTSGTDEQYF
TRBJ2-3 | - | TRBV7-9 | TRBD1 | 18 | TGTGCCAGCAGCTTTAGTCTGGGACAGGGGATAGGGGGAGATACGCAGTATTTT | CASSFSLGQGIGGDTQYF
TRBJ1-6 | - | TRBV14 | - | 16 | TGTGCCAGCAGCCAAGGGCTCAGCTCCTATAATTCACCCCTCCACTTT | CASSQGLSSYNSPLHF
TRBJ1-3 | - | TRBV5-6 | - | 16 | TGTGCCAGCAGCTTGGGTGGGGGGACCTCTGGAAACACCATATATTTT | CASSLGGGTSGNTIYF
TRBJ1-2 | - | TRBV15 | TRBD1 | 15 | TGTGCCACCAGCCGGGGACAGGGGTCCAACTATGGCTACACCTTC | CATSRGQGSNYGYTF
TRBJ1-4 | - | TRBV4-1 | - | 14 | TGCGCCAGCAGCCAAAGGGACTCTAATGAAAAACTGTTTTTT | CASSQRDSNEKLFF
TRBJ2-3 | - | TRBV4-2 | TRBD2 | 17 | TGTGCCAGCAGCTCCCGACTAGCGGGGGAGAGCACAGATACGCAGTATTTT | CASSSRLAGESTDTQYF
TRBJ1-5 | - | TRBV7-2 | - | 14 | TGTGCCAGCAGCTTAATGGACAATCGGCAGCCCCAGCATTTT | CASSLMDNRQPQHF
TRBJ1-2 | - | TRBV4-1 | TRBD1 | 13 | TGCGCCAGCAGCCACCAATGGGACAGCCCATCCACCTTC | CASSHQWDSPSTF
TRBJ1-6 | - | TRBV5-6 | - | 14 | TGTGCCAGCAGCTATTCGCCAGGCAGTTCACCCCTCCACTTT | CASSYSPGSSPLHF
TRBJ2-7 | - | TRBV6-6 | - | 15 | TGTGCCAGCAGTTACGTAACTACAGGGAGCCACGAGCAGTACTTC | CASSYVTTGSHEQYF
TRBJ2-2 | - | TRBV29-1 | - | 14 | TGCAGCGTTGTTGACAGTGGGGCACCCGGGGAGCTGTTTTTT | CSVVDSGAPGELFF
TRBJ2-7 | - | TRBV7-9 | - | 14 | TGTGCCAGCAGCTTAGTTCGGTCGCCTGGCGAGCAGTACTTC | CASSLVRSPGEQYF
TRBJ1-2 | - | TRBV6-6 | - | 14 | TGTGCCAGCAGTTACCCAGACGGGGCGGGGGGCTACACCTTC | CASSYPDGAGGYTF
TRBJ2-3 | - | TRBV5-1 | TRBD1 | 17 | TGCGCCAGCAGCTTGAGCGGGGACAGGGGGCCCACAGATACGCAGTATTTT | CASSLSGDRGPTDTQYF
TRBJ1-4 | - | TRBV11-2 | TRBD1 | 14 | TGTGCCAGCAGCCCCGACAGGGGGCGTGAAAAACTGTTTTTT | CASSPDRGREKLFF
TRBJ2-7 | - | TRBV29-1 | - | 12 | TGCAGCGTTAAAGGGGGGGCCTACGAGCAGTACTTC | CSVKGGAYEQYF
TRBJ1-1 | - | TRBV6-1 | TRBD1 | 15 | TGTGCCAGCAGTCCCGGGACAGGGGGCGCGTTGGGCGCTTTCTTT | CASSPGTGGALGAFF
TRBJ2-1 | - | TRBV10-3 | - | 16 | TGTGCCATCAGTGGCCAGGACAGAAGCTCCTACAATGAGCAGTTCTTC | CAISGQDRSSYNEQFF
TRBJ2-3 | - | TRBV7-3 | - | 13 | TGTGCCAGCAGCTCGGGGGAAACAGATACGCAGTATTTT | CASSSGETDTQYF
TRBJ2-7 | - | TRBV27 | TRBD2 | 13 | TGTGCCAGCAGTGGGTTAGCGGGGACAGAGCAGTACTTC | CASSGLAGTEQYF
TRBJ1-4 | once | TRBV29-1 | - | 14 | TGCAGCGCCGCTAACACCGGGGGAAATGAAAAACTGTTTTTT | CSAANTGGNEKLFF
TRBJ1-5 | once | TRBV27 | - | 13 | TGTGCCAGCAGTCTCCGAGGGAATCAGCCCCAGCATTTT | CASSLRGNQPQHF
TRBJ2-1 | - | TRBV5-1 | - | 13 | TGCGCCAGCAGCTTGGACTCACACAATGAGCAGTTCTTC | CASSLDSHNEQFF
TRBJ1-1 | - | TRBV19 | - | 15 | TGTGCCAGTAGAGCCTCCGGGACTTGGGACACTGAAGCTTTCTTT | CASRASGTWDTEAFF
TRBJ1-1 | - | TRBV6-5 | TRBD1 | 15 | TGTGCCAGCACCAGTATGGACAGGGGGCAAACTGAAGCTTTCTTT | CASTSMDRGQTEAFF
TRBJ2-5 | - | TRBV6-5 | TRBD1 | 15 | TGTGCCAGCAGTGCCGGGACAGGGGGCAGGGAGACCCAGTACTTC | CASSAGTGGRETQYF
TRBJ1-2 | once | TRBV6-5 | TRBD1 | 16 | TGTGCCAGCAGTTATTCCACAGGGGGCTGGGGCTATGGCTACACCTTC | CASSYSTGGWGYGYTF
TRBJ2-5 | - | TRBV27 | - | 14 | TGTGCCAGCAGTTTAGTTGGGGCGCGAGAGACCCAGTACTTC | CASSLVGARETQYF
TRBJ2-7 | - | TRBV5-5 | TRBD1 | 15 | TGTGCCAGCAGCTTGGAGGGGACAGGCCCCTACGAGCAGTACTTC | CASSLEGTGPYEQYF